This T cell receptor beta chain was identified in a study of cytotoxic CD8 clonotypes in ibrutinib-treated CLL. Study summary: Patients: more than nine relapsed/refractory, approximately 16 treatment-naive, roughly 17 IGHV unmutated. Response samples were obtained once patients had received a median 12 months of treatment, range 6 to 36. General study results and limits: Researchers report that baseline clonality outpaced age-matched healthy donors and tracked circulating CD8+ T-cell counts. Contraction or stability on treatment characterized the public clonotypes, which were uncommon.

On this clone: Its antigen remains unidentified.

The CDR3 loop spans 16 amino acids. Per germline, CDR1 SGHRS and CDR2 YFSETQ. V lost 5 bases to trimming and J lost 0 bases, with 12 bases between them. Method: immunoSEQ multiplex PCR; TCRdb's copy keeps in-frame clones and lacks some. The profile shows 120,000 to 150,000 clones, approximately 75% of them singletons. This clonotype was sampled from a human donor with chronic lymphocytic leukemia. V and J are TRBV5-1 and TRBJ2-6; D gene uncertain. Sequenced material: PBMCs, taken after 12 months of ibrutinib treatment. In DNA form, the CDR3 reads TGCGCCAGCAGTCCAGGTGGGGTCTCTGGGGCCAACGTCCTGACTTTC. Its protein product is CASSPGGVSGANVLTF.